This TCR beta chain was recorded in a study of blood T cell repertoires in COVID-19. Study-level information: Some COVID-19 samples were acute and others convalescent; all came from the United States, Italy and Spain.

Sequencing used immunoSEQ multiplex PCR; TCRdb keeps in-frame clones, though not all of them. The repertoire holds 200,000 or so clones, about 82% seen once, with more than 5% in the top ten. This clone showed up just a few times. Per germline, CDR1 SGHNT and CDR2 YENEEA. The CDR3 runs 16 residues. V shed 3 bases and J 12 bases; nucleotides not matched to a gene: 15. Sequenced input: peripheral blood. The sequence derives from a woman aged 25 to 45 with acute or convalescent COVID-19. V gene TRBV11-3 combines with J gene TRBJ2-1, with 9 bases identical to TRBD2. CDR3 bases: TGTGCCAGCAGCTTTGGTAGAGGGGTAGCGGGAGAAGCGCAGTTCTTC. As protein: CASSFGRGVAGEAQFF. Looking up the rest from reference TRBV11-3 and TRBJ2-1 gives the full variable domain: EAGVVQSPRYKIIEKKQPVAFWCNPISGHNTLYWYLQNLGQGPELLIRYENEEAVDDSQLPKDRFSAERLKGVDSTLKIQPAELGDSAVYLCASSFGRGVAGEAQFFGPGTRLTVL.